This T cell receptor (beta chain) emerged from a study of blood T cell repertoires in COVID-19. In the original workflow: Nucleated cell number was recorded as an estimate derived from reference gene primer amplification. Here immunoSEQ multiplex PCR was the method, and the copy in TCRdb shows in-frame clones only, minus some. The V and J calls and clone size come from that table; D and trimming were worked out from the DNA. Of around 170,000 clones listed, roughly 85% were seen once; the top ten hold approximately 9.4%. CDR3 length: 15 residues. The V end lost 1 base, the J end lost 0 bases, and 9 bases lay between the germline ends. Germline V lookup: CDR1 MNHEY, CDR2 SMNVEV (reference sequence). Participant-reported clinical history was the basis for cohort assignment.

The sequence was collected from a woman in her late teens or twenties who had recovered from COVID-19. The specimen was PBMCs or T cells enriched from blood (not recorded which). The chain couples TRBV27 to TRBJ1-1; D is unresolved. The CDR3 loop is CASSLFGEMNTEAFF. As DNA, the CDR3 is TGTGCCAGCAGTTTATTTGGAGAAATGAACACTGAAGCTTTCTTT.